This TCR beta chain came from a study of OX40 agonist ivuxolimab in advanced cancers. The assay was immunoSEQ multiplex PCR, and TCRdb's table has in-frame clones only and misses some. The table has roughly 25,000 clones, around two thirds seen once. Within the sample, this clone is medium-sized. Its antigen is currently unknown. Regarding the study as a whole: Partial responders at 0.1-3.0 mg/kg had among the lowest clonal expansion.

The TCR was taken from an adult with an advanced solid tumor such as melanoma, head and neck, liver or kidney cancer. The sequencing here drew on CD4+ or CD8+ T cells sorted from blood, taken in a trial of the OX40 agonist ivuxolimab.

The chain's CDR3 is CASSLVLHEQFF. The CDR3 DNA reads TGTGCCAGCAGCTTAGTATTACATGAGCAGTTCTTC. The gene calls are TRBV11-2 and TRBJ2-1; D gene uncertain. V lost 1 base to trimming and J lost 8 bases, with 6 bases between them. Germline-derived CDR1 and CDR2 are SGHAT and FQNNGV. This CDR3 has 12 residues.